The source of this TCR beta chain is a study of graft-versus-host responses after intestinal transplantation. On the study more broadly: All recipients were transplanted with multivisceral, liver-intestinal, or isolated intestinal grafts. Recipients across the board were started on anti-thymocyte globulin induction, then kept on tacrolimus and steroids for approximately three years. General study findings and limits: Recipient bone marrow held GvH clones, some seen earlier in ileum or blood.

This table comes from immunoSEQ multiplex PCR, and its TCRdb copy is limited to in-frame clones, with some not included. The table records 96,000 or so clones, roughly nine tenths of them present only once. The CDR3 totals 12 residues. CDR1 and CDR2 (germline): MNHNY, SVGAGI (reference sequence). Trimming cost V 5 bases and J 7 bases, with 9 bases left between them. The table lists this clone with a few counts. Its antigen is not identified. Specimen: unstimulated CD4+ T cells sorted from spleen or lymph node cells, collected before intestinal transplant. This receptor was taken from a human donor who received an intestinal transplant. This sequence joins TRBV6-6 and TRBJ1-5; D is uncertain. CDR3 DNA sequence: TGTGCCAGCAGTGGGTGGGCCCAGCCCCAGCATTTT. Its translation: CASSGWAQPQHF.